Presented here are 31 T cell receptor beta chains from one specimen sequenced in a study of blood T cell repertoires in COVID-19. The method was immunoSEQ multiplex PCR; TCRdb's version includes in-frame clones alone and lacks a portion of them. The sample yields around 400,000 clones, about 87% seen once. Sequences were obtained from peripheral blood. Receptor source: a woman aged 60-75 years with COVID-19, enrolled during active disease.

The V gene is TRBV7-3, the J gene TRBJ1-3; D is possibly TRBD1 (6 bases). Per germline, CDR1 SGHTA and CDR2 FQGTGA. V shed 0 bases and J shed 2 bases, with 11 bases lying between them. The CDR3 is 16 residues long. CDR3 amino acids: CASSLTGAGTGNTIYF. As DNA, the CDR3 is TGTGCCAGCAGCTTAACGGGGGCAGGGACTGGAAACACCATATATTTT. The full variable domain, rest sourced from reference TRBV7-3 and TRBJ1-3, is GAGVSQTPSNKVTEKGKYVELRCDPISGHTALYWYRQSLGQGPEFLIYFQGTGAADDSGLPNDRFFAVRPEGSVSTLKIQRTERGDSAVYLCASSLTGAGTGNTIYFGEGSWLTVV.

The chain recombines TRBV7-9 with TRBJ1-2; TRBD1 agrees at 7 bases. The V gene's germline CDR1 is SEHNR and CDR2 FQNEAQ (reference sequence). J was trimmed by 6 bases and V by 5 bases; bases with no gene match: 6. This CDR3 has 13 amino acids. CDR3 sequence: CASSTGDLNGYTF. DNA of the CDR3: TGTGCCAGCAGCACAGGGGATTTGAATGGCTACACCTTC.

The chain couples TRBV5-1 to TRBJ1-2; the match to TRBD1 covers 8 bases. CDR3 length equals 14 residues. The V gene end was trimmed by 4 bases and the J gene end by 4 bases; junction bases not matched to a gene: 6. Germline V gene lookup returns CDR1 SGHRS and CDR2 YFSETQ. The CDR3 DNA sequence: TGCGCCAGCAGCGTGACAGGGGTGGGCTATGGCTACACCTTC. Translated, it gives CASSVTGVGYGYTF.

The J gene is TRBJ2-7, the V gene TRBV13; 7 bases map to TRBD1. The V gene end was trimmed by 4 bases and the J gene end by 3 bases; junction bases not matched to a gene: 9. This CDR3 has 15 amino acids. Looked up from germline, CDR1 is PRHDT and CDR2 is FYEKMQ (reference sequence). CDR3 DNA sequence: TGTGCCAGCAGCTCCTCTTCCGGGACAGTCTACGAGCAGTACTTC. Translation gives CASSSSSGTVYEQYF.

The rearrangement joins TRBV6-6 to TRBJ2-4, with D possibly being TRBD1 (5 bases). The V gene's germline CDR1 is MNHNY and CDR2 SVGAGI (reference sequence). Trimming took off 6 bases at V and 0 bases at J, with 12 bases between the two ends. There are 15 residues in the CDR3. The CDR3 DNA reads TGTGCCAGCAGAAATCAGGGTCTAGCCAAAAACATTCAGTACTTC. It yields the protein CASRNQGLAKNIQYF.

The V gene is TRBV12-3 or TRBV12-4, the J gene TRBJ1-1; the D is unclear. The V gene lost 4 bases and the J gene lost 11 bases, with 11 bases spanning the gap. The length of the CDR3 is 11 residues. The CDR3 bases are TGTGCCAGCAGTTCGTCTTCCCTTGCTTTCTTT. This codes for CASSSSSLAFF.

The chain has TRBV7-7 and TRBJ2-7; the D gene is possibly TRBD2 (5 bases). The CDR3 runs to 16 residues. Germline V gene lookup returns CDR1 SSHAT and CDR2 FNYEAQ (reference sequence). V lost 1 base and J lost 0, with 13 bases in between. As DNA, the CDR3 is TGTGCCAGCAGCTTAGGTCCGGGGTCGAGCTCCTACGAGCAGTACTTC. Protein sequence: CASSLGPGSSSYEQYF.

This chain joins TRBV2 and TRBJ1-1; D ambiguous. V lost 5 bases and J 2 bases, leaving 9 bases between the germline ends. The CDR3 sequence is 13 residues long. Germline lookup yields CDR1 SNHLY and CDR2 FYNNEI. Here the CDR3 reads CASSFPQNTEAFF. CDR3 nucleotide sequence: TGTGCCAGCAGTTTCCCCCAAAACACTGAAGCTTTCTTT.

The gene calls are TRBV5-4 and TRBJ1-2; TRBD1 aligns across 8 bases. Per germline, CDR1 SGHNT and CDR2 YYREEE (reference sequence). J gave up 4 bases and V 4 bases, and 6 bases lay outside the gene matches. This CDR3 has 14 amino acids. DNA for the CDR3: TGTGCCAGCAGCCCCCCGGGACAGGTCTATGGCTACACCTTC. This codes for CASSPPGQVYGYTF.

DNA of the CDR3: TGTGCCAGCAGTTTAACAGGGAATGGCTACACCTTC. It encodes CASSLTGNGYTF. This sequence joins TRBV27 and TRBJ1-2, with D perhaps TRBD1 (6 bases). Trimming removed 2 bases from V and 6 bases from J, with 7 bases in between. Germline lookup yields CDR1 MNHEY and CDR2 SMNVEV (reference sequence). This CDR3 comprises 12 residues.

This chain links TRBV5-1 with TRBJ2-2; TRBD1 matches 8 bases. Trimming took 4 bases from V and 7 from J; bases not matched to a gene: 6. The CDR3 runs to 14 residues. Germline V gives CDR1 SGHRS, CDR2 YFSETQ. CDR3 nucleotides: TGCGCCAGCAGCCCGGACAGGGAAGGCGGGGAGCTGTTTTTT. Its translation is CASSPDREGGELFF.

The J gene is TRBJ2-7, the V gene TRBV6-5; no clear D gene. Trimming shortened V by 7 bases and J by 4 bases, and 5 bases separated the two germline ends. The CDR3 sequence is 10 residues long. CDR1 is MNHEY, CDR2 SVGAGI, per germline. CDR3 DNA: TGTGCCAGCAAGACTTACGAGCAGTACTTC. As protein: CASKTYEQYF.

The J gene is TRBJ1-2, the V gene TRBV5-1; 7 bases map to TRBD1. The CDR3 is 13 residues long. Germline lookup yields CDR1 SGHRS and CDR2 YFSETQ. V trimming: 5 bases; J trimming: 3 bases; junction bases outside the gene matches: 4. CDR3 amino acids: CASSQTGHYGYTF. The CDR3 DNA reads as TGCGCCAGCAGTCAGACAGGGCACTATGGCTACACCTTC.

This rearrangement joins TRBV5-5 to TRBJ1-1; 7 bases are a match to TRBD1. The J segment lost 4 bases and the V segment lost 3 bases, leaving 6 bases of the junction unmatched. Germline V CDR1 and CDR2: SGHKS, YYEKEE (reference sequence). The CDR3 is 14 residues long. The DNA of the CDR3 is TGTGCCAGCAGCTGGGGGACAGACGGCACTGAAGCTTTCTTT. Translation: CASSWGTDGTEAFF.

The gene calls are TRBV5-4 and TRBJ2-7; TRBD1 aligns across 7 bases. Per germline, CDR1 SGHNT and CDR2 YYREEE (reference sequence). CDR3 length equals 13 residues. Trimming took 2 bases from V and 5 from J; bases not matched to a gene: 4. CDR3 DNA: TGTGCCAGCAGCTTAACAGGGGTCCACGAGCAGTACTTC. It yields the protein CASSLTGVHEQYF.

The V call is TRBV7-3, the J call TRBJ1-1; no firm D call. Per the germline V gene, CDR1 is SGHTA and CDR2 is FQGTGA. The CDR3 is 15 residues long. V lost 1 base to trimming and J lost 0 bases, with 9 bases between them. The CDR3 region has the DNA TGTGCCAGCAGCTTAAGCCAAGAGATGAACACTGAAGCTTTCTTT. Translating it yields CASSLSQEMNTEAFF. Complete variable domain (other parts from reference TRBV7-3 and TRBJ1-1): GAGVSQTPSNKVTEKGKYVELRCDPISGHTALYWYRQSLGQGPEFLIYFQGTGAADDSGLPNDRFFAVRPEGSVSTLKIQRTERGDSAVYLCASSLSQEMNTEAFFGQGTRLTVV.

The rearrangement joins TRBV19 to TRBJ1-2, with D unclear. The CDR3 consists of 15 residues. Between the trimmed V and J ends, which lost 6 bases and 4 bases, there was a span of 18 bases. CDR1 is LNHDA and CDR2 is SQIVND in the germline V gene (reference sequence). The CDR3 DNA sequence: TGTGCCAGTAGCCAATCGGGTCTATATTCCTATGGCTACACCTTC. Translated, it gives CASSQSGLYSYGYTF.

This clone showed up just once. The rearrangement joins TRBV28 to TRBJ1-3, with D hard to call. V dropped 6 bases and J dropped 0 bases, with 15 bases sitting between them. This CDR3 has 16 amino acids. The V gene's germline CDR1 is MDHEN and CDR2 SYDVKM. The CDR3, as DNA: TGTGCCAGCAGGGAGAGACCCCCGAGCTCTGGAAACACCATATATTTT. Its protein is CASRERPPSSGNTIYF. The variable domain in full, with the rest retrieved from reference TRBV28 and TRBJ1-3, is DVKVTQSSRYLVKRTGEKVFLECVQDMDHENMFWYRQDPGLGLRLIYFSYDVKMKEKGDIPEGYSVSREKKERFSLILESASTNQTSMYLCASRERPPSSGNTIYFGEGSWLTVV.

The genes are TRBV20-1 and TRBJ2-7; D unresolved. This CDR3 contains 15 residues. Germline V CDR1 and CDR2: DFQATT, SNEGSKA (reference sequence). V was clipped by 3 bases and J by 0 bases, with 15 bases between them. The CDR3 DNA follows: TGCAGTGCTAGTCTCGGCCACCCGGGCTCCTACGAGCAGTACTTC. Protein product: CSASLGHPGSYEQYF.

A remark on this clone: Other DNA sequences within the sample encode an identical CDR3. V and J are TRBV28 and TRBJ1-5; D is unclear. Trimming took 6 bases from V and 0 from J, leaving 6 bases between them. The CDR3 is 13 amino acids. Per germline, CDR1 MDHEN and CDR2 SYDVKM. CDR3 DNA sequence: TGTGCCAGCAGCCGAGATAGCAATCAGCCCCAGCATTTT. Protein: CASSRDSNQPQHF.

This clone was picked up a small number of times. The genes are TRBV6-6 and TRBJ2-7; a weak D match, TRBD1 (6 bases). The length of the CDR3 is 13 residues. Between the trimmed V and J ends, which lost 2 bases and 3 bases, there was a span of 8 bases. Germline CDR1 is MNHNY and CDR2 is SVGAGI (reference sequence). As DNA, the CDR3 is TGTGCCAGCAGTTACGGACAGTACTACGAGCAGTACTTC. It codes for CASSYGQYYEQYF.

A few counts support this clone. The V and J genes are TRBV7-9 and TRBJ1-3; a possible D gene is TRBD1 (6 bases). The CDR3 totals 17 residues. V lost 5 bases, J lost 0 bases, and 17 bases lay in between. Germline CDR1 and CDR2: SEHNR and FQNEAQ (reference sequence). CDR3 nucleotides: TGTGCCAGCAGCGAATTAGGGGGGGGTTCCTCTGGAAACACCATATATTTT. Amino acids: CASSELGGGSSGNTIYF.

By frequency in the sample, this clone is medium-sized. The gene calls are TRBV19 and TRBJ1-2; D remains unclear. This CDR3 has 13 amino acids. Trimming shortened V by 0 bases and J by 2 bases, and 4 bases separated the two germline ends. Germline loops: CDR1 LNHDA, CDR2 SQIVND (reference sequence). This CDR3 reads CASSIEENYGYTF. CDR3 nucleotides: TGTGCCAGTAGTATAGAGGAGAACTATGGCTACACCTTC. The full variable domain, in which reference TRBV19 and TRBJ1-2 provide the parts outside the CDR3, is DGGITQSPKYLFRKEGQNVTLSCEQNLNHDAMYWYRQDPGQGLRLIYYSQIVNDFQKGDIAEGYSVSREKKESFPLTVTSAQKNPTAFYLCASSIEENYGYTFGSGTRLTVV.

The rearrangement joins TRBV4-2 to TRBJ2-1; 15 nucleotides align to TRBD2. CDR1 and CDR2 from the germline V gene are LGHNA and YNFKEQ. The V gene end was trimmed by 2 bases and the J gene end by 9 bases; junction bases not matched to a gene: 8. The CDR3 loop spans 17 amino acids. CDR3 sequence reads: CASSQPGRTSGGGEQFF. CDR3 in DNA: TGTGCCAGCAGCCAACCCGGCCGGACTAGCGGGGGGGGTGAGCAGTTCTTC.

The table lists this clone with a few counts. This chain's CDR3 is CASSPAVGTGDEKLFF. The DNA of the CDR3 is TGTGCCAGCAGCCCGGCAGTCGGGACGGGAGACGAAAAACTGTTTTTT. The chain uses TRBV4-2 and TRBJ1-4; possible D gene TRBD1, 5 bases. Trimming removed 4 bases at V and 8 bases at J, with 20 bases between. Germline CDR1 reads LGHNA; CDR2 reads YNFKEQ. CDR3 length: 16 amino acids.

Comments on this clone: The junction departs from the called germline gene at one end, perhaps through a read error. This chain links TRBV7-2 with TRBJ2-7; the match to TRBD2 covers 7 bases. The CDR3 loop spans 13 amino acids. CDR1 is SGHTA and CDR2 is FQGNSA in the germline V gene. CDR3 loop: CASSFGGRDLNIF. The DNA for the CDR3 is TGTGCCAGCAGCTTCGGGGGGAGGGACTTGAATATCTTC.

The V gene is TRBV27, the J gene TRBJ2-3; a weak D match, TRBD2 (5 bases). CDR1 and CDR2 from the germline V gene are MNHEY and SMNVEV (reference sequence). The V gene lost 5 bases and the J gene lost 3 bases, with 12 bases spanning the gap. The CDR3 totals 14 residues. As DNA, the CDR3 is TGTGCCAGCAGTGTTATAGCGCAAACAGATACGCAGTATTTT. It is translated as CASSVIAQTDTQYF.

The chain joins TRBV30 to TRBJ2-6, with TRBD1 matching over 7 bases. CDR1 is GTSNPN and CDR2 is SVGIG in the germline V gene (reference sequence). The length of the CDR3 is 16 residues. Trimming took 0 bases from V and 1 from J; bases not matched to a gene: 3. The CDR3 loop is CAWSVWDRSGANVLTF. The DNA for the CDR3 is TGTGCCTGGAGTGTATGGGACAGATCTGGGGCCAACGTCCTGACTTTC.

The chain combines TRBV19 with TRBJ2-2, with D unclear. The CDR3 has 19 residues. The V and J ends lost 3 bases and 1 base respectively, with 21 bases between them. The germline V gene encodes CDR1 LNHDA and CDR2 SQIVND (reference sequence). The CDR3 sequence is CASSISIRRFLQNTGELFF. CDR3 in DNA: TGTGCCAGTAGTATTAGCATTCGGAGATTCCTACAGAACACCGGGGAGCTGTTTTTT.

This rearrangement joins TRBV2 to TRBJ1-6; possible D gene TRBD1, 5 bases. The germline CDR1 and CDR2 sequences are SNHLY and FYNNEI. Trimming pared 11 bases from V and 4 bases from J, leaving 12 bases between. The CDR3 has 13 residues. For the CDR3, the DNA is TGTGCCCTAGGGGCAGATTATAATTCACCCCTCCACTTT. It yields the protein CALGADYNSPLHF.

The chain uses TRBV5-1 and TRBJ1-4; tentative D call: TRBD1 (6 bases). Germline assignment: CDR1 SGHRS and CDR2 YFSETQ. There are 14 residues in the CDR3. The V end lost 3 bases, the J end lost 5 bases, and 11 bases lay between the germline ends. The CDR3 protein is CASSSGDGNEKLFF. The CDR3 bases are TGCGCCAGCAGCTCAGGGGATGGGAATGAAAAACTGTTTTTT. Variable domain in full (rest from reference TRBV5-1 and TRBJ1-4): KAGVTQTPRYLIKTRGQQVTLSCSPISGHRSVSWYQQTPGQGLQFLFEYFSETQRNKGNFPGRFSGRQFSNSRSEMNVSTLELGDSALYLCASSSGDGNEKLFFGSGTQLSVL.